This TCR beta chain was found in a study of OX40 agonist ivuxolimab in advanced cancers. Across the whole study: Cohort: 65% to 90% men, mean age roughly 60, aged about 23 to 79.

A note on this clone: Its target is not known.

The germline V gene has CDR1 SGHTA and CDR2 FQGNSA. Between the trimmed V and J ends, which lost 4 bases and 2 bases, there was a span of 7 bases. The CDR3 length is 13 residues. General study results and limits: The authors did not determine the antigen specificity of the expanded peripheral T cells. Averaging showed that CD8+ T cells had more expanded clones than CD4+ did.

The protocol was immunoSEQ multiplex PCR, while the TCRdb copy is restricted to in-frame clones and leaves out a portion. The sample lists around 67,000 clones, approximately 80% occurring once. The genes are TRBV7-2 and TRBJ2-3, with D tentatively TRBD2 (5 bases). The TCR comes from an adult with an advanced solid tumor such as melanoma, head and neck, liver or kidney cancer. Sequencing was performed on CD4+ or CD8+ T cells sorted from blood, taken in a trial of the OX40 agonist ivuxolimab. CDR3 in DNA: TGTGCCAGCAGCTCCGGGAACACAGATACGCAGTATTTT. Amino acid sequence: CASSSGNTDTQYF.